The rows below give T cell receptor beta chains drawn from one sample of a study of cytomegalovirus exposure and HLA in healthy donors. The table came from immunoSEQ multiplex PCR; TCRdb's copy has only in-frame clones and leaves some out. This table holds 150,000 to 200,000 clones, 75% to 90% found once. The sample was PBMCs. These receptors all stem from a young man in good health and CMV-seropositive. The CDR3 runs from the conserved cysteine through the conserved F or W. A D gene is named only where the DNA matches it firmly. The size field is filled for only some rows; it gives once, few, many or a size class.

cdr3_aa cdr3_nt v_call clone_size j_call d_call
CASSQDALAGGRQFF TGTGCCAGCAGCCAAGATGCACTAGCGGGAGGTCGGCAGTTCTTC TRBV14 . TRBJ2-1 TRBD2
CASRYIDSAFYNSPLHF TGCGCCAGCAGATATATCGACTCAGCCTTTTATAATTCACCCCTCCACTTT TRBV4-1 . TRBJ1-6 .
CASSLILAGFGMGYEQYF TGTGCCAGCAGCTTAATACTAGCGGGGTTCGGCATGGGGTACGAGCAGTACTTC TRBV11-2 . TRBJ2-7 TRBD2
CASSPHRTGNYGYTF TGTGCCAGCAGTCCCCATCGGACAGGAAACTATGGCTACACCTTC TRBV28 . TRBJ1-2 TRBD1
CASSYPQEQGNEKLFF TGTGCCAGCAGTTACCCCCAGGAACAGGGGAATGAAAAACTGTTTTTT TRBV6-6 . TRBJ1-4 TRBD1
CASVGGAGQETQYF TGTGCCAGCGTCGGGGGGGCGGGTCAAGAGACCCAGTACTTC TRBV6-1 . TRBJ2-5 TRBD2
CASSPVGGGQPQHF TGTGCCAGCAGCCCTGTGGGGGGTGGTCAGCCCCAGCATTTT TRBV28 . TRBJ1-5 .
CASSSLYEQYF TGTGCCAGCAGTTCGTTATACGAGCAGTACTTC TRBV6-6 once TRBJ2-7 .
CASSQVDLTGAGYNEQFF TGCGCCAGCAGCCAAGTAGACCTAACGGGAGCAGGCTACAATGAGCAGTTCTTC TRBV4-1 . TRBJ2-1 .
CASSPSGLADSYNEQFF TGTGCCAGCTCACCCTCGGGACTAGCGGACTCCTACAATGAGCAGTTCTTC TRBV18 once TRBJ2-1 TRBD2